This TCR beta chain derives from a study of T cell changes during pregnancy in multiple sclerosis. This CDR3 spans 14 amino acids. Between the trimmed V and J ends, which lost 2 bases and 7 bases, there was a span of 11 bases. The germline V gene encodes CDR1 SGHTA and CDR2 FQGTGA. Assay used: immunoSEQ multiplex PCR; TCRdb lists only in-frame clones, some missing. The data hold tens of thousands of clones, with around 90% observed a single time. The receptor's source is a female donor in good health, enrolled as a control in a pregnancy study. The sample in question was peripheral blood, obtained after pregnancy. This sequence joins TRBV7-3 and TRBJ2-2; weak D call: TRBD1 (5 bases). The CDR3 coding sequence is TGTGCCAGCAGCTTAGGGGCGGTGAGCGGGGAGCTGTTTTTT. It specifies CASSLGAVSGELFF.